The rows below give T cell receptor beta chains drawn from one sample of a study of OX40 agonist ivuxolimab in advanced cancers. The table came from immunoSEQ multiplex PCR; TCRdb's copy has only in-frame clones and leaves some out. The repertoire holds about 77,000 clones, with 83% as singletons. The input for sequencing was CD4+ or CD8+ T cells sorted from blood, taken in a trial of the OX40 agonist ivuxolimab. These receptors were taken from an adult with an advanced solid tumor such as melanoma, head and neck, liver or kidney cancer. CDR3s include the opening cysteine and the closing phenylalanine or tryptophan. Each record gives: clone size, V gene, J gene, D gene, CDR3 protein, CDR3 DNA. The D gene is left open where the match is weak. Where a row states a size, it is once, few, many or the class of an expanded clone; other rows omit it.

>NA|TRBV25-1|TRBJ2-1|TRBD2
CASRLAGVNEQFF
TGTGCCAGTCGACTAGCGGGAGTTAATGAGCAGTTCTTC
>NA|TRBV14|TRBJ2-7|TRBD1
CASSQDLGTGLRGQYF
TGTGCCAGCAGCCAAGATTTGGGGACAGGCCTACGAGGGCAGTACTTC
>NA|TRBV15|TRBJ1-5|NA
CATSGGASNQPQHF
TGTGCCACCAGCGGGGGCGCGAGCAATCAGCCCCAGCATTTT
>NA|TRBV5-6|TRBJ2-7|TRBD2
CASSGRTSREQYF
TGTGCCAGCAGCGGGAGGACTAGTCGGGAGCAGTACTTC
>NA|TRBV30|TRBJ2-3|TRBD2
CAWSGSGGAVDTQYF
TGTGCCTGGAGCGGTAGCGGGGGGGCCGTAGATACGCAGTATTTT
>NA|TRBV19|TRBJ2-5|NA
CASSIRQGPETQYF
TGTGCCAGTAGTATACGTCAAGGACCGGAGACCCAGTACTTC
>NA|TRBV5-1|TRBJ2-7|NA
CASSYRDTSYEQYF
TGCGCCAGCAGCTACCGGGACACCTCCTACGAGCAGTACTTC
>few|TRBV11-3|TRBJ2-1|TRBD2
CASSLGSSGRANEQFF
TGTGCCAGCAGCTTAGGTTCTAGCGGGAGGGCAAATGAGCAGTTCTTC
>NA|TRBV5-6|TRBJ2-1|NA
CASSLGLRQGDEQFF
TGTGCCAGCAGCTTGGGCCTCAGGCAAGGGGATGAGCAGTTCTTC
>NA|TRBV6-5|TRBJ2-5|TRBD2
CASRPSGRAETQYF
TGTGCCAGCAGACCAAGCGGGAGGGCCGAGACCCAGTACTTC
>NA|TRBV6-4|TRBJ1-2|TRBD1
CASRNPGGDYGYTF
TGTGCCAGCAGGAACCCAGGGGGCGACTATGGCTACACCTTC
>NA|TRBV11-2|TRBJ2-7|NA
CASSRGYEQYF
TGTGCCAGCAGCAGGGGCTACGAGCAGTACTTC
>NA|TRBV5-1|TRBJ2-3|NA
CASSDDGKVTDTQYF
TGCGCCAGCAGCGACGACGGAAAAGTCACAGATACGCAGTATTTT
>few|TRBV19|TRBJ2-2|NA
CASSSSRVTGELFF
TGTGCCAGTAGTTCGTCCAGGGTAACCGGGGAGCTGTTTTTT
>NA|TRBV2|TRBJ2-2|NA
CASSGVGTRGARTGELFF
TGTGCCAGCAGTGGAGTGGGGACACGAGGGGCGAGGACCGGGGAGCTGTTTTTT
>NA|TRBV5-4|TRBJ2-1|TRBD1
CASSTRTGGGNEQFF
TGTGCCAGCAGCACCCGGACAGGGGGCGGGAATGAGCAGTTCTTC
>NA|TRBV11-3|TRBJ2-7|TRBD2
CASRTSGGYEQYF
TGTGCCAGCAGGACTAGCGGAGGGTACGAGCAGTACTTC
>NA|TRBV19|TRBJ1-1|NA
CASSIPLANTEAFF
TGTGCCAGTAGTATCCCCTTGGCGAACACTGAAGCTTTCTTT
>NA|TRBV25-1|TRBJ1-2|NA
CASRDSAFNYGYTF
TGTGCCAGCAGGGACAGCGCCTTTAACTATGGCTACACCTTC
>NA|TRBV29-1|TRBJ2-4|NA
CSADGLGNIQYF
TGCAGCGCTGACGGGCTGGGAAACATTCAGTACTTC
>once|TRBV4-2|TRBJ2-5|NA
CASSQRGRHFETQYF
TGTGCCAGCAGCCAGCGCGGACGGCATTTTGAGACCCAGTACTTC
>NA|TRBV6-1|TRBJ1-6|TRBD1
CASSGLLFRGGRNSPLHF
TGTGCCAGCAGTGGATTGTTATTTCGAGGGGGCAGGAATTCACCCCTCCACTTT
>NA|TRBV7-8|TRBJ1-1|NA
CASSFTGTNTEAFF
TGTGCCAGCAGCTTTACGGGAACGAACACTGAAGCTTTCTTT
>NA|TRBV29-1|TRBJ1-2|NA
CSVEWVTGRTYGYTF
TGCAGCGTTGAATGGGTTACGGGGAGGACCTATGGCTACACCTTC
>NA|TRBV28|TRBJ2-7|TRBD1
CASSLAGTGTYEQYF
TGTGCCAGCAGTTTGGCCGGGACAGGGACTTACGAGCAGTACTTC
>NA|TRBV7-9|TRBJ2-7|TRBD1
CASSMRQGPSYEQYF
TGTGCCAGCAGCATGAGACAGGGCCCATCCTACGAGCAGTACTTC
>NA|TRBV7-2|TRBJ2-4|NA
CASSLVGGPTGAKNIQYF
TGTGCCAGCAGCTTAGTAGGGGGGCCGACAGGGGCCAAAAACATTCAGTACTTC
>NA|TRBV19|TRBJ1-1|NA
CASAKGRGGTEAFF
TGTGCCAGCGCAAAAGGGAGAGGGGGCACTGAAGCTTTCTTT
>NA|TRBV11-1|TRBJ1-1|NA
CASSPYTETNTEAFF
TGTGCCAGCAGCCCCTACACAGAAACGAACACTGAAGCTTTCTTT